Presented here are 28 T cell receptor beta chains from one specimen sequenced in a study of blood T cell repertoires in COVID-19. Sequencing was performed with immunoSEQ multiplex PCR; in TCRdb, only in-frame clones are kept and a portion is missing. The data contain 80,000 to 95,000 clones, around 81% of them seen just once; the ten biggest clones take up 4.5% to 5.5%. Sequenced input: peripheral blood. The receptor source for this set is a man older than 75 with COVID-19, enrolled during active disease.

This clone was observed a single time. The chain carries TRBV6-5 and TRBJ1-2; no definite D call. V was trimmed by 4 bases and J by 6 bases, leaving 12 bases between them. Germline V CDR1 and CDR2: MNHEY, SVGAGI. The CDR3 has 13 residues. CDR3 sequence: CASSSQQRDGYTF. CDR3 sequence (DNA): TGTGCCAGCAGTTCCCAACAGCGGGATGGCTACACCTTC.

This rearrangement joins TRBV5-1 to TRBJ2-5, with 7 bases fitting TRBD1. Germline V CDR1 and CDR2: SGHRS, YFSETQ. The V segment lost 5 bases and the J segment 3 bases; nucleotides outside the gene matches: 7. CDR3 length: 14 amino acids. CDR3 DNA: TGCGCCAGCAGGCAACAGGGGATAGAAGAGACCCAGTACTTC. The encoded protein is CASRQQGIEETQYF.

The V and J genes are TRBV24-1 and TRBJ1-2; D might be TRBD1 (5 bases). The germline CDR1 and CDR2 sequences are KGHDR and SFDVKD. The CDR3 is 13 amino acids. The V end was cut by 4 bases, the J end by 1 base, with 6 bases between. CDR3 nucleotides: TGTGCCACCAGTGAGGGGGGTAACTATGGCTACACCTTC. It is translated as CATSEGGNYGYTF.

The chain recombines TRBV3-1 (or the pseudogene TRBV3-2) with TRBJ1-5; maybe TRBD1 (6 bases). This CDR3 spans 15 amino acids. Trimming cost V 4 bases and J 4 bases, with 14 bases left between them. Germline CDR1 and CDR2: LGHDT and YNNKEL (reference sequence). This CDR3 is CASSPDSVANQPQHF. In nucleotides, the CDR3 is TGTGCCAGCAGCCCGGACAGTGTCGCGAATCAGCCCCAGCATTTT.

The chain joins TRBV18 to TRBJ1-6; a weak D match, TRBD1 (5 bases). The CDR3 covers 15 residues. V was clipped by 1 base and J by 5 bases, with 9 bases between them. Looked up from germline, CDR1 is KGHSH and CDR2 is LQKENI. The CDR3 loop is CASSPRIRDNSPLHF. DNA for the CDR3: TGTGCCAGCTCACCACGCATCAGGGATAATTCACCCCTCCACTTT.

Here the CDR3 DNA reads TGTGCCAGTAGTGCGACTAGCGGTAACCCAGATACGCAGTATTTT. It is translated as CASSATSGNPDTQYF. The chain links TRBV19 to TRBJ2-3, with 9 bases fitting TRBD2. Germline V gives CDR1 LNHDA, CDR2 SQIVND (reference sequence). The CDR3 is 15 amino acids. Germline trimming cut 5 bases from V and 4 bases from J; bases unmatched to any gene: 7.

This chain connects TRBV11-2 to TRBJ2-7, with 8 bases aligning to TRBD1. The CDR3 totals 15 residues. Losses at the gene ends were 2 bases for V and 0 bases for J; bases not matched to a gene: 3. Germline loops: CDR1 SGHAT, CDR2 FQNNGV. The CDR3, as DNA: TGTGCCAGCAGCTTATCGGGACAGGTCTCCTACGAGCAGTACTTC. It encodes CASSLSGQVSYEQYF. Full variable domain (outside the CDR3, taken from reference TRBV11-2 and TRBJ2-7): EAGVAQSPRYKIIEKRQSVAFWCNPISGHATLYWYQQILGQGPKLLIQFQNNGVVDDSQLPKDRFSAERLKGVDSTLKIQPAKLEDSAVYLCASSLSGQVSYEQYFGPGTRLTVT.

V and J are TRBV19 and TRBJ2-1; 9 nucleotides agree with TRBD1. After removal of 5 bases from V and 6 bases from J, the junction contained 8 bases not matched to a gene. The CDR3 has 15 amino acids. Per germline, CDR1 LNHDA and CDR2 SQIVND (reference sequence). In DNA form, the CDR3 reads TGTGCCAGTAGTCCAACGGGACAGGGAAGCAATGAGCAGTTCTTC. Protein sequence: CASSPTGQGSNEQFF.

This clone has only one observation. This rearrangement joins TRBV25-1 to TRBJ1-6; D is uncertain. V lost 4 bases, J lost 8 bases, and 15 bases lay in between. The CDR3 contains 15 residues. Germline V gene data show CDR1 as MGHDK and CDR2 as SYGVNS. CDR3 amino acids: CASSVMGGRDSPLHF. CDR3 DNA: TGTGCCAGCAGTGTGATGGGAGGTCGGGATTCACCCCTCCACTTT.

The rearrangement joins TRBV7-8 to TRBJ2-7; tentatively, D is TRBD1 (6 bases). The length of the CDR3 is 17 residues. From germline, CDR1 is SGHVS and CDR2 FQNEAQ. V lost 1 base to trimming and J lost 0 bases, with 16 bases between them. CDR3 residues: CASSLDSDRLSSYEQYF. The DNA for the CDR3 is TGTGCCAGCAGCTTAGACAGTGACAGGTTGAGCTCCTACGAGCAGTACTTC.

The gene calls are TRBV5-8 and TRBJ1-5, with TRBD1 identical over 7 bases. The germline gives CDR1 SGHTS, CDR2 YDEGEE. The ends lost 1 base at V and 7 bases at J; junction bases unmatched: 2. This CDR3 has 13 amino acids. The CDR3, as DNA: TGTGCCAGCAGCTTGTACAGGGGACAGCCCCAGCATTTT. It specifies CASSLYRGQPQHF.

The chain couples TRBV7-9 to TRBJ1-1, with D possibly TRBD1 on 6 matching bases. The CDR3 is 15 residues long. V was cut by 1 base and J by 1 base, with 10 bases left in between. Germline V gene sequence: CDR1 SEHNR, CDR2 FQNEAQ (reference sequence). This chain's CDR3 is CASSLEGHPNTEAFF. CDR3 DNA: TGTGCCAGCAGCTTAGAGGGACACCCGAACACTGAAGCTTTCTTT.

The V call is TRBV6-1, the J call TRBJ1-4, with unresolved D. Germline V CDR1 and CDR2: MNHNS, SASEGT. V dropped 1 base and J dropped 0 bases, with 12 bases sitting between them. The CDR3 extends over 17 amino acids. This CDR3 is CASSEGSTRATNEKLFF. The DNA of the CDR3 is TGTGCCAGCAGTGAAGGGTCTACCCGTGCAACTAATGAAAAACTGTTTTTT.

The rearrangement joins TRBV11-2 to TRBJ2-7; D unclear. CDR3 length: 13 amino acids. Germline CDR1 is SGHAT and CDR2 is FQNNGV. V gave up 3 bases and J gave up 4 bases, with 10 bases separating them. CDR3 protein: CASSFFRQYEQYF. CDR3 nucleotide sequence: TGTGCCAGCAGCTTCTTTCGACAATACGAGCAGTACTTC.

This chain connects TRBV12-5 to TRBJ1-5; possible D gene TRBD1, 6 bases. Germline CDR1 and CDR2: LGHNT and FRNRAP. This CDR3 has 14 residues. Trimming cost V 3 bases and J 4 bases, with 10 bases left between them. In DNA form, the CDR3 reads TGTGCTAGTGGTTTTGGGACAACAAATCAGCCCCAGCATTTT. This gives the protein CASGFGTTNQPQHF. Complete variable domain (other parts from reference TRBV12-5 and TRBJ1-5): DARVTQTPRHKVTEMGQEVTMRCQPILGHNTVFWYRQTMMQGLELLAYFRNRAPLDDSGMPKDRFSAEMPDATLATLKIQPSEPRDSAVYFCASGFGTTNQPQHFGDGTRLSIL.

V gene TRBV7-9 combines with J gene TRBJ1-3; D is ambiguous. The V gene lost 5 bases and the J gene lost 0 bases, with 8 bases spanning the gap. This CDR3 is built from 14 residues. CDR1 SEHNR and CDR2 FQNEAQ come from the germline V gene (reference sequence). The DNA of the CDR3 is TGTGCCAGCAGCGGCAGTCTCTCTGGAAACACCATATATTTT. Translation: CASSGSLSGNTIYF.

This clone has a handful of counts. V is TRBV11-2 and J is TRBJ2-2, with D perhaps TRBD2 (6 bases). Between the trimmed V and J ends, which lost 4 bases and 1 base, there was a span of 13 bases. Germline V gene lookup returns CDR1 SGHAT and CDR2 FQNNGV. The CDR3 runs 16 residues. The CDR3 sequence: CASSSIRDLNTGELFF. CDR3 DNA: TGTGCCAGCAGCTCGATCCGGGACTTGAACACCGGGGAGCTGTTTTTT.

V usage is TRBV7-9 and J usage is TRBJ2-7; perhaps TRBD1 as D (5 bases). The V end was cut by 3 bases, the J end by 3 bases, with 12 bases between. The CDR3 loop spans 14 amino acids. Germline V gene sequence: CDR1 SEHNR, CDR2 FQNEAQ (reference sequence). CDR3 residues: CASSFSPTVYEQYF. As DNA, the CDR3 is TGTGCCAGCAGCTTCAGTCCGACAGTCTACGAGCAGTACTTC.

In nucleotides, the CDR3 is TGTGCCAGCAGCAACCAGGGCACCGGGGAGCTGTTTTTT. Translation: CASSNQGTGELFF. This chain uses TRBV7-2 with TRBJ2-2, with D perhaps matching TRBD1 (5 bases). The CDR3 contains 13 residues. Trimming removed 5 bases from V and 4 bases from J, with 8 bases in between. Germline lookup yields CDR1 SGHTA and CDR2 FQGNSA. The whole variable domain, filled in from reference TRBV7-2 and TRBJ2-2, reads GAGVSQSPSNKVTEKGKDVELRCDPISGHTALYWYRQSLGQGLEFLIYFQGNSAPDKSGLPSDRFSAERTGGSVSTLTIQRTQQEDSAVYLCASSNQGTGELFFGEGSRLTVL.

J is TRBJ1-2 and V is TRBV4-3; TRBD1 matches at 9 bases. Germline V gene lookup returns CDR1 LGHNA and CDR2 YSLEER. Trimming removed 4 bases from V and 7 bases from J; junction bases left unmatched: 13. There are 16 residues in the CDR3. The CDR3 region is CASSLLEGQGNRGYTF. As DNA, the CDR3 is TGCGCCAGCAGCCTCCTGGAGGGACAGGGAAATCGTGGCTACACCTTC.

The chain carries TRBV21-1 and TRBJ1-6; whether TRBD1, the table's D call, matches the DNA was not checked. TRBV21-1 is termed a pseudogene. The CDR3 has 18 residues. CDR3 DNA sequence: TGTGCCAGCAGCACTTGTGACAGGGGAGGTTCCTATAATTCACCCCTCCACTTT. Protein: CASSTCDRGGSYNSPLHF.

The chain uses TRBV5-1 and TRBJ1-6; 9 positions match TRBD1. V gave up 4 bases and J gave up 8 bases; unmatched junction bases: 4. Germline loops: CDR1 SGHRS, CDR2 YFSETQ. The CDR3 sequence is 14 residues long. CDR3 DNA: TGCGCCAGCAGCCGGGACAGGGTGTATTCACCCCTCCACTTT. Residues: CASSRDRVYSPLHF. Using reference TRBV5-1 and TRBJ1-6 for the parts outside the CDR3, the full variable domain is KAGVTQTPRYLIKTRGQQVTLSCSPISGHRSVSWYQQTPGQGLQFLFEYFSETQRNKGNFPGRFSGRQFSNSRSEMNVSTLELGDSALYLCASSRDRVYSPLHFGNGTRLTVT.

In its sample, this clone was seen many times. CDR3 nucleotides: TGTGCCAGTAGTCCCCGGGGAGCCGCCAAACTCCACTTT. Protein sequence: CASSPRGAAKLHF. The chain links TRBV19 to TRBJ1-6; D gene uncertain. V dropped 5 bases and J dropped 16 bases, with 18 bases sitting between them. CDR3 length: 13 residues. CDR1 and CDR2 from the germline V gene are LNHDA and SQIVND (reference sequence).

DNA of the CDR3: TGTGCCAGCAGAGTCAGGGGGCTCGGTGAAAAACTGTTTTTT. Translating it yields CASRVRGLGEKLFF. The chain combines TRBV28 with TRBJ1-4; 8 nucleotides align to TRBD1. V lost 6 bases to trimming and J lost 7 bases; unmatched junction nucleotides: 7. CDR1 and CDR2 (germline): MDHEN, SYDVKM. The length of the CDR3 is 14 residues.

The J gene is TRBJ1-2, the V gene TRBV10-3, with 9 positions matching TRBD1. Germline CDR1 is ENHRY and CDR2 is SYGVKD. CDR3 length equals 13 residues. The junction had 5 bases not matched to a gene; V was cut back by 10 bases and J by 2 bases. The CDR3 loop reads CATRDRDNYGYTF. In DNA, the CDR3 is TGTGCCACGAGGGACAGGGACAACTATGGCTACACCTTC.

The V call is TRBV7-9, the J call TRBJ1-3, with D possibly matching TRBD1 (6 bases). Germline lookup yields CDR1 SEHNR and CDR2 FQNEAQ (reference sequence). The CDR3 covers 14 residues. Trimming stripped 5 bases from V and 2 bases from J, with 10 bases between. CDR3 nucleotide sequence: TGTGCCAGCAGCAGAGGGGGAACTGGAAACACCATATATTTT. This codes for CASSRGGTGNTIYF.

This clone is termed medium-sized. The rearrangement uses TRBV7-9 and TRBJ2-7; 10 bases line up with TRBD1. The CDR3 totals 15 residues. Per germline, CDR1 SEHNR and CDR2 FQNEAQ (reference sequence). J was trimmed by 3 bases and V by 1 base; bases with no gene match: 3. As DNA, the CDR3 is TGTGCCAGCAGCTTAGGGGACAGGGGCCGCTACGAGCAGTACTTC. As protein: CASSLGDRGRYEQYF.

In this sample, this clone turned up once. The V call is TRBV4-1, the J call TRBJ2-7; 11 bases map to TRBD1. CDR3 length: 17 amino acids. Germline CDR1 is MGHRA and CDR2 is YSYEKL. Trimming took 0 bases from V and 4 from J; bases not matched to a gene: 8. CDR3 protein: CASSQEGVGQGAYEQYF. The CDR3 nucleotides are TGCGCCAGCAGCCAAGAGGGGGTCGGACAGGGGGCGTACGAGCAGTACTTC.